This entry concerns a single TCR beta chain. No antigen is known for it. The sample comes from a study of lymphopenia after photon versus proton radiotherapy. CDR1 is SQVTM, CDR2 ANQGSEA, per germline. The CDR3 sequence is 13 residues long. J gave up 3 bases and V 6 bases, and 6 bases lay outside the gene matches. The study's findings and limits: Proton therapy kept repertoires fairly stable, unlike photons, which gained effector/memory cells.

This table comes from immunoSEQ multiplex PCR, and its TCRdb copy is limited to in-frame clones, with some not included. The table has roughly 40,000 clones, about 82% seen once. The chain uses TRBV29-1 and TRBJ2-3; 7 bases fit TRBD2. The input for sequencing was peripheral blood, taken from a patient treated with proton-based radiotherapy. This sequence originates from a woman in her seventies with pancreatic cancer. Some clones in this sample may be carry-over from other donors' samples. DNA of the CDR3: TGCAGCGTAGTAACTAGCGCAACAGATACGCAGTATTTT. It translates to CSVVTSATDTQYF.